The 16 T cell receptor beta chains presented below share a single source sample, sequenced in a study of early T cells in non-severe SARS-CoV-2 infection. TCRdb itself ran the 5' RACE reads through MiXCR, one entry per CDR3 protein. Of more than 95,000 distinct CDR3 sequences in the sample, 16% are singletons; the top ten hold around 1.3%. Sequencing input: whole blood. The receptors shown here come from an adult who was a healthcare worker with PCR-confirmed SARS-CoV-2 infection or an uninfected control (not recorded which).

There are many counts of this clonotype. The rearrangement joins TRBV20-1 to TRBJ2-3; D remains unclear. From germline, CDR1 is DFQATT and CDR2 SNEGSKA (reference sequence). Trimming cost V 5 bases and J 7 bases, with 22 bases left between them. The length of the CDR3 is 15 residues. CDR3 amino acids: CSARTTDFNPNTQYF. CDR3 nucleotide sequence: TGCAGTGCTCGAACCACAGACTTCAACCCTAATACGCAGTATTTT.

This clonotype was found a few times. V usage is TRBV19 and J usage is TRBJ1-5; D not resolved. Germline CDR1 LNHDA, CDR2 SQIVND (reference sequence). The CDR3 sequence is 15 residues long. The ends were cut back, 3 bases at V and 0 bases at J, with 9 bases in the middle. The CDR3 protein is CASSIGSYSNQPQHF. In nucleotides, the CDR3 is TGTGCCAGTAGTATCGGATCCTATAGCAATCAGCCCCAGCATTTT.

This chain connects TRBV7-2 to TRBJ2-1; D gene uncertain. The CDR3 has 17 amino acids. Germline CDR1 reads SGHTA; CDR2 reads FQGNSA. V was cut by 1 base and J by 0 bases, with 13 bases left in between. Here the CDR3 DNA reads TGTGCCAGCAGCTTAGTTTCTGCGGTAATCTCCTACAATGAGCAGTTCTTC. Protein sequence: CASSLVSAVISYNEQFF.

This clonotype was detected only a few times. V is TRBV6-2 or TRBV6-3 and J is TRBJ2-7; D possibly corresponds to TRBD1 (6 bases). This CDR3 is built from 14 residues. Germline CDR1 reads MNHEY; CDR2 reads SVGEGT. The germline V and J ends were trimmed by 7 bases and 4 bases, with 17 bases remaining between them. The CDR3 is CASKGTSLRYEQYF. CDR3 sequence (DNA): TGTGCCAGCAAAGGGACATCTCTCCGTTACGAGCAGTACTTC.

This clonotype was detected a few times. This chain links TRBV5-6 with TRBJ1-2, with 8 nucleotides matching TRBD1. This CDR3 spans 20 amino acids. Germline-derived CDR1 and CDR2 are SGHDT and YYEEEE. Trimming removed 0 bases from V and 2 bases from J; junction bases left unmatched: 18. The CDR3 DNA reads TGTGCCAGCAGCTTGGAATACCTGGGACAGGTGGTACTCGGGAACTATGGCTACACCTTC. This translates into CASSLEYLGQVVLGNYGYTF.

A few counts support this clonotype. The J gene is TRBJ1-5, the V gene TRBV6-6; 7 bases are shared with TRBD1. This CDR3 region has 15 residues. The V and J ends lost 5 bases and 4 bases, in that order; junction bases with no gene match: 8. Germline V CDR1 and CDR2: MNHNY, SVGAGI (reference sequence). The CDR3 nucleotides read TGTGCCAGCAGTGATAGACAGGGCTCTAATCAGCCCCAGCATTTT. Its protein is CASSDRQGSNQPQHF.

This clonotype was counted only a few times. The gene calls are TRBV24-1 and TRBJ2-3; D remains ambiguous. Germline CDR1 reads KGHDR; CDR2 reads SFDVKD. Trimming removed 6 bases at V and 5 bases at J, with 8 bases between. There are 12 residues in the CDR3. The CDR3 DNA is TGTGCCACCAGTACTGGTAAAGATACGCAGTATTTT. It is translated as CATSTGKDTQYF.

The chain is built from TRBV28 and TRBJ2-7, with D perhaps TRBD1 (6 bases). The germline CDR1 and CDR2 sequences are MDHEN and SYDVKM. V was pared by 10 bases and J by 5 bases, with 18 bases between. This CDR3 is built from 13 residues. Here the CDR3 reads CATQGPNLHEQYF. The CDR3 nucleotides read TGTGCCACCCAGGGGCCCAACCTCCACGAGCAGTACTTC.

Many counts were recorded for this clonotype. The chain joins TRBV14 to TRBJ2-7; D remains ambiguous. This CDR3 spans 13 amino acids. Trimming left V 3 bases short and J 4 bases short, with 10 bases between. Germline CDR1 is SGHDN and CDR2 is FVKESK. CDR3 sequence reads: CASSHLIPYEQYF. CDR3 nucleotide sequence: TGTGCCAGCAGCCATCTCATCCCTTACGAGCAGTACTTC.

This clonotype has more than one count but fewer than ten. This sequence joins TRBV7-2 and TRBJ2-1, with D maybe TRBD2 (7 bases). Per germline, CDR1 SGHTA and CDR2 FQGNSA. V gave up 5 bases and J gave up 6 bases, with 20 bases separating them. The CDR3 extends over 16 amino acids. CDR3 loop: CASSKGGLKQSNEQFF. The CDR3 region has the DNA TGTGCCAGCAGCAAAGGGGGACTAAAACAAAGCAATGAGCAGTTCTTC.

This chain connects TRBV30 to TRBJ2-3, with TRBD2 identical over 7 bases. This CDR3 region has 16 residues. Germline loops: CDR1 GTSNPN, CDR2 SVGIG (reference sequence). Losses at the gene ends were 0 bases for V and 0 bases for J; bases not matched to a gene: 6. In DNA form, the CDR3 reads TGTGCCTGGAGTGTACGAGGGCGGGGGAGCACAGATACGCAGTATTTT. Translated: CAWSVRGRGSTDTQYF.

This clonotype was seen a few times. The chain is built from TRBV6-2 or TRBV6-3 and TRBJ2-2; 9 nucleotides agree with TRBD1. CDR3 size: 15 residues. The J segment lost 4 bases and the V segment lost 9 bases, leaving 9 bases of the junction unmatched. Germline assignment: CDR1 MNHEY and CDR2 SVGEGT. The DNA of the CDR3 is TGTGCCAGTGATACAGGGGGCCGCGTCACCGGGGAGCTGTTTTTT. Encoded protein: CASDTGGRVTGELFF.

This CDR3 is CSASRGTRDDTQYF. CDR3 nucleotide sequence: TGCAGTGCTAGCCGAGGGACTAGAGACGATACGCAGTATTTT. The V and J genes are TRBV20-1 and TRBJ2-3, with TRBD2 identical over 8 bases. The CDR3 length is 14 residues. The trim removed 3 bases at V and 6 bases at J, leaving 8 bases unmatched. The germline V gene has CDR1 DFQATT and CDR2 SNEGSKA (reference sequence).

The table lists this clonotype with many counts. CDR3 loop: CASSRGRAEWDQPQHF. CDR3 in DNA: TGTGCCAGCAGTCGCGGACGGGCTGAATGGGATCAGCCCCAGCATTTT. The chain recombines TRBV12-3 or TRBV12-4 with TRBJ1-5; no clear D gene. The V and J ends lost 5 bases and 5 bases respectively, with 19 bases between them. The length of the CDR3 is 16 residues.

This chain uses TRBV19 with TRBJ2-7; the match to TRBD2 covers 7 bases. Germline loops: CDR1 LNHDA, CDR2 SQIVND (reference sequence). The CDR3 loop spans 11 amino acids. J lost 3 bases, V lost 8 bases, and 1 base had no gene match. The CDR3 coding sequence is TGTGCCAGTGGGGAGGGCTACGAGCAGTACTTC. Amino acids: CASGEGYEQYF.

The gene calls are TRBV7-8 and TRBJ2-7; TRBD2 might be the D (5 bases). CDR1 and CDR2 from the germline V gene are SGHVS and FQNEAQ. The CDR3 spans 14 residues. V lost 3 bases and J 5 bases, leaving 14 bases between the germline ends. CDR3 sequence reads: CASSLFEGEDEQYF. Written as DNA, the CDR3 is TGTGCCAGCAGCTTGTTCGAGGGAGAAGACGAGCAGTACTTC.